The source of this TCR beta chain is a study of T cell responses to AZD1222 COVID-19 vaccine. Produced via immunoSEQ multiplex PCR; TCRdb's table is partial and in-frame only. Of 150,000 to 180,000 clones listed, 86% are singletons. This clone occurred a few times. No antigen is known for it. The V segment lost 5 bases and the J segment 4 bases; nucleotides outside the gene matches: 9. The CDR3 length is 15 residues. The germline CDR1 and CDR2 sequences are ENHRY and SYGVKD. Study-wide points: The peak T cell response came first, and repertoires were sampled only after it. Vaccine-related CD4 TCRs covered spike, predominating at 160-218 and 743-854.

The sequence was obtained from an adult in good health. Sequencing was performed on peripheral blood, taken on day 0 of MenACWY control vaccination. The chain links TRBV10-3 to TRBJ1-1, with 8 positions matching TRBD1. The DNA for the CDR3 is TGTGCCATCAGTCCGACAGGGGTTTGGGGCACTGAAGCTTTCTTT. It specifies CAISPTGVWGTEAFF.